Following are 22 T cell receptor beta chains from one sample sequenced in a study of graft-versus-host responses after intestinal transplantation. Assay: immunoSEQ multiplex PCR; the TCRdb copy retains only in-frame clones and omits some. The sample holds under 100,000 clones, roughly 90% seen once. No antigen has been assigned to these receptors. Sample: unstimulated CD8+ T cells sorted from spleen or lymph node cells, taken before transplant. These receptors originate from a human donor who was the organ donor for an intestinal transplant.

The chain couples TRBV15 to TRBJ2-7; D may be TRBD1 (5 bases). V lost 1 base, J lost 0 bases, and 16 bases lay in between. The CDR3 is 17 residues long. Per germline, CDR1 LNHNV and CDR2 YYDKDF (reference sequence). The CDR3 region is CATSRAPPQVSSYEQYF. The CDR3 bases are TGTGCCACCAGCAGAGCCCCTCCACAGGTGAGCTCCTACGAGCAGTACTTC.

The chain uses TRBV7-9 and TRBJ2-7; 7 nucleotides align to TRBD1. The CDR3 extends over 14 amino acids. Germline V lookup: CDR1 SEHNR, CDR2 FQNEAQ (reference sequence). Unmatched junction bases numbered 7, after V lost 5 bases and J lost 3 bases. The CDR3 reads CASSGTALLYEQYF. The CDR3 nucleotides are TGTGCCAGCAGCGGGACAGCGCTACTCTACGAGCAGTACTTC.

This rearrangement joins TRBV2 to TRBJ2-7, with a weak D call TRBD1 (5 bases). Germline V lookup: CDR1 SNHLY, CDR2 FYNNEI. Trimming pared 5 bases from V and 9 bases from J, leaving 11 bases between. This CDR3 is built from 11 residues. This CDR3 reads CASSPTGGQYF. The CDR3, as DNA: TGTGCCAGCAGTCCAACAGGCGGGCAGTACTTC.

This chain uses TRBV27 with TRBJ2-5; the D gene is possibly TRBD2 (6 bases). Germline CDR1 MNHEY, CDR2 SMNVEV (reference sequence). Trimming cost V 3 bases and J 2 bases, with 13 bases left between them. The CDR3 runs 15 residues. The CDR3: CASSFGRGPQETQYF. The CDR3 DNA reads TGTGCCAGCAGTTTTGGGCGGGGTCCTCAAGAGACCCAGTACTTC.

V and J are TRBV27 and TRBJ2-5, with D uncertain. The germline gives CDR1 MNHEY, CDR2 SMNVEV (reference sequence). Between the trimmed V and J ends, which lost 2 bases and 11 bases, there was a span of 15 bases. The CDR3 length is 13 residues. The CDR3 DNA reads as TGTGCCAGCAGTTTAGGTATAGGCGAGGAGCAGTACTTC. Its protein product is CASSLGIGEEQYF.

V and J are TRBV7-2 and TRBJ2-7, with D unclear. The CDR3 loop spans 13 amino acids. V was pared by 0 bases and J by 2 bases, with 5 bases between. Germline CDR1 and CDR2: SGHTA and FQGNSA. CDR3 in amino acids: CASSLAATYEQYF. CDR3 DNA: TGTGCCAGCAGCTTAGCTGCTACCTACGAGCAGTACTTC.

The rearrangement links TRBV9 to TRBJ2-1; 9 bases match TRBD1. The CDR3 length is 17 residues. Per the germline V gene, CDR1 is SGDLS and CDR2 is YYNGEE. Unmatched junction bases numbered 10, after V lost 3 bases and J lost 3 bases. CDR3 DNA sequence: TGTGCCAGCAGCGGTGTTAGGGACAGGGTTTTCTACAATGAGCAGTTCTTC. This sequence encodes CASSGVRDRVFYNEQFF.

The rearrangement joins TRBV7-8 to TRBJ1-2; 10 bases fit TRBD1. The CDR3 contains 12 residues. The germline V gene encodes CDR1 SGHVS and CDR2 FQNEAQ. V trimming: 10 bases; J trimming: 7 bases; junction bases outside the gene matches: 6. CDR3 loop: CAIDRGQAGYTF. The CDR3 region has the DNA TGTGCCATAGACAGGGGGCAAGCTGGCTACACCTTC.

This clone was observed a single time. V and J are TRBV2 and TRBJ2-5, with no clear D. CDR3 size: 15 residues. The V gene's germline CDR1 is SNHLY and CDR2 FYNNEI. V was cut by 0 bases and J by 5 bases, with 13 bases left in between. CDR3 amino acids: CASSEALNPRETQYF. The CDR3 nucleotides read TGTGCCAGCAGTGAAGCCCTCAACCCCAGGGAGACCCAGTACTTC.

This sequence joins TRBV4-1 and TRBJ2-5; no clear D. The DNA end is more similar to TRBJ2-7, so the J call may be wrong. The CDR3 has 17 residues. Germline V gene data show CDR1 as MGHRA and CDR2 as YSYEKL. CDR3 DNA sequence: TGCGCCAGCAGCCAAACACCGAGCCTAGGTGTTTCCTACGAGCAGTACTTC. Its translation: CASSQTPSLGVSYEQYF.

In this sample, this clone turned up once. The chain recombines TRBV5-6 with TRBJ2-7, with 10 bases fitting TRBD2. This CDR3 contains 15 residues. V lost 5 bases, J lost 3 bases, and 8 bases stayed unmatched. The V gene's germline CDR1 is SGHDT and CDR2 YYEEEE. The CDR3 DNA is TGTGCCAGCAGAGCGGGGGGGAAAGGGGACTACGAGCAGTACTTC. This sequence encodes CASRAGGKGDYEQYF.

The CDR3 DNA follows: TGCGCCAGCAGCGCGGCTGGGGGAGGGGGGTTTTCTGAAGCTTTCTTT. Translating it yields CASSAAGGGGFSEAFF. This chain uses TRBV4-1 with TRBJ1-1, with a weak D call TRBD1 (6 bases). Germline V gives CDR1 MGHRA, CDR2 YSYEKL. The CDR3 has 16 amino acids. V was shortened by 5 bases and J by 6 bases, with 22 bases between the two germline ends.

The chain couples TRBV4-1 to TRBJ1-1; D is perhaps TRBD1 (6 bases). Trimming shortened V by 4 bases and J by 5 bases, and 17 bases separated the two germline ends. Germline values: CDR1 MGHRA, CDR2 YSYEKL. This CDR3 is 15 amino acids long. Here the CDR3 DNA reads TGCGCCAGCAGCCCTAAAGAGGGGGGGAGAACTGAAGCTTTCTTT. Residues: CASSPKEGGRTEAFF.

CDR3 loop: CASSQGAGPGFEAFF. The CDR3, as DNA: TGCGCCAGCAGCCAAGGGGCGGGACCGGGATTTGAAGCTTTCTTT. This chain uses TRBV4-1 with TRBJ1-1; D perhaps matches TRBD1 (5 bases). The CDR3 runs 15 residues. Germline CDR1 is MGHRA and CDR2 is YSYEKL. V was pared by 1 base and J by 7 bases, with 16 bases between.

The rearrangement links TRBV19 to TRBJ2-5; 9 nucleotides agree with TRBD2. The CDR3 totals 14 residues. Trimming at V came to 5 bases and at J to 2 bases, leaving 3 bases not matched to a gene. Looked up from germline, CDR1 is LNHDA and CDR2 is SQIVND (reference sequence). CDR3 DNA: TGTGCCAGTAGTGGGCTAGCGGGGCAAGAGACCCAGTACTTC. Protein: CASSGLAGQETQYF.

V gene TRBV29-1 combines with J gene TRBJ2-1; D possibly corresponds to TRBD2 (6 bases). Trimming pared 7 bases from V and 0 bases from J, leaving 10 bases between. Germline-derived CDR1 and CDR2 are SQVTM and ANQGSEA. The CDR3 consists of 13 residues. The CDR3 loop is CSALGGSYNEQFF. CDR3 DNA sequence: TGCAGCGCACTGGGAGGCTCCTACAATGAGCAGTTCTTC.

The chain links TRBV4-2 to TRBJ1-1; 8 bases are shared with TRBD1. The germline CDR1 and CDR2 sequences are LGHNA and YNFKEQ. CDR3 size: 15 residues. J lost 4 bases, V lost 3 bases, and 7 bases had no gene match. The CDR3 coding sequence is TGTGCCAGCAGCCAGCTCGGACAGGGAGGCACTGAAGCTTTCTTT. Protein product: CASSQLGQGGTEAFF.

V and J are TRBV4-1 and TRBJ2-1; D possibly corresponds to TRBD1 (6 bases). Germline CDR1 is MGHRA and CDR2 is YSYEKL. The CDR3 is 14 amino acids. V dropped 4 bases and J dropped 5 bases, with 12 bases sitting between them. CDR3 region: CASSPRGMDNEQFF. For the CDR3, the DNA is TGCGCCAGCAGCCCCAGGGGTATGGACAATGAGCAGTTCTTC.

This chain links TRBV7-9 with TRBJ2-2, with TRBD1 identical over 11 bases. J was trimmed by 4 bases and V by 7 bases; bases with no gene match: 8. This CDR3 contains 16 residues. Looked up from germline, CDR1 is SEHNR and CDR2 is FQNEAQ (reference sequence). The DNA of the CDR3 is TGTGCCAGCACCCAGAGGGACAGGGGGATCACCGGGGAGCTGTTTTTT. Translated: CASTQRDRGITGELFF.

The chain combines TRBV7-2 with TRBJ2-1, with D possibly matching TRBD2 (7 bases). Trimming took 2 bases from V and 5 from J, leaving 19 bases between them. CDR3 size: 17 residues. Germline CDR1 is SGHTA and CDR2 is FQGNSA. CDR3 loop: CASSLSSGGWTDNEQFF. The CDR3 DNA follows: TGTGCCAGCAGCTTATCGTCGGGGGGCTGGACTGACAATGAGCAGTTCTTC. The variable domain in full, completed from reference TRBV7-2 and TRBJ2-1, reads GAGVSQSPSNKVTEKGKDVELRCDPISGHTALYWYRQSLGQGLEFLIYFQGNSAPDKSGLPSDRFSAERTGGSVSTLTIQRTQQEDSAVYLCASSLSSGGWTDNEQFFGPGTRLTVL.

The chain's CDR3 is CASSLTGLHEQYF. In DNA form, the CDR3 reads TGCGCCAGCAGCCTGACAGGGCTCCACGAGCAGTACTTC. The V call is TRBV10-2, the J call TRBJ2-7; 7 bases are shared with TRBD1. Trimming cost V 6 bases and J 5 bases; bases outside gene matches: 7. The germline gives CDR1 WSHSY, CDR2 SAAADI. The CDR3 extends over 13 amino acids.

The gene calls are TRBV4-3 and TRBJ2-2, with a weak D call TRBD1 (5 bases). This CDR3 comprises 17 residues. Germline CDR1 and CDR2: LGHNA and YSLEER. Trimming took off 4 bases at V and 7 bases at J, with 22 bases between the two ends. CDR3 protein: CASSPRVGAARGGELFF. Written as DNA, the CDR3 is TGCGCCAGCAGCCCCCGGGTAGGGGCGGCGAGAGGCGGGGAGCTGTTTTTT.